The following is a TCR beta chain sequence with its context. Study processing details: From reference gene primer amplification, estimates of nucleated cell counts were derived. Generated by immunoSEQ multiplex PCR, the TCRdb table keeps only in-frame clones and is missing some. V and J calls and clone size are given by that table; D and trimming were obtained from the DNA. The data show about 300,000 clones, 89% seen once. The record originates from a study of blood T cell repertoires in COVID-19. Study context: Samples of COVID-19 (acute and convalescent) were obtained from the United States, Italy and Spain.

The sequencing sample was made of peripheral blood. The source is a man aged 18 to 29 who had recovered from COVID-19.

The chain's CDR3 is CASSQAGGRLNYGYTF. The CDR3 DNA follows: TGTGCCAGCAGCCAGGCAGGGGGGAGACTTAACTATGGCTACACCTTC. The chain recombines TRBV7-3 with TRBJ1-2; 7 bases match TRBD1. CDR1 and CDR2 (germline): SGHTA, FQGTGA. This CDR3 contains 16 residues. V shed 5 bases, J shed 1 base, and the junction held 10 bases outside the gene matches.